The source of this T cell receptor beta chain is a study of Ad26.COV2.S vaccination and SARS-CoV-2 variants. Across the whole study: In the COV1001 trial, the donor was in the Ad26.COV2.S arm. Recipients of Ad26.COV2.S got it intramuscularly, once or twice 56 days apart.

Data came from immunoSEQ multiplex PCR; TCRdb stores just in-frame clones and leaves some out. The table has under 250,000 clones, around nine tenths seen once. Study results and limitations: Total responses of T cells may have been underestimated by the analyses of TCR breadth and depth. Reported post-vaccination CD8+ and CD4+ T cell responses to spike showed substantial breadth.

The CDR3 runs 13 residues. Germline loops: CDR1 SGHVS, CDR2 FQNEAQ. Points on this clone: Its matching antigen is unknown. Germline is not matched at one junction end, which may reflect a read error.

Treatment indicated: 15 to 20 received Ad26.COV2.S at low or high dose, single or two shots; a few received placebo; per-sample allocation not given. Day 63 after the first injection of vaccine or placebo was the sampling time. Sample: peripheral blood, taken in a trial of Ad26.COV2.S vaccine versus placebo. This sequence was found in a person between 18 and 60 years old who received the Ad26.COV2.S COVID-19 vaccine or a placebo. The chain uses TRBV7-8 and TRBJ1-6; D gene ambiguous. CDR3 in DNA: TGTGCCAGCAGCCCCGGACCTAATTCAGCCCTCCACTTT. This translates into CASSPGPNSALHF. Full variable domain (rest looked up from reference TRBV7-8 and TRBJ1-6): GAGVSQSPRYKVAKRGQDVALRCDPISGHVSLFWYQQALGQGPEFLTYFQNEAQLDKSGLPSDRFFAERPEGSVSTLKIQRTQQEDSAVYLCASSPGPNSALHFGNGTRLTVT.